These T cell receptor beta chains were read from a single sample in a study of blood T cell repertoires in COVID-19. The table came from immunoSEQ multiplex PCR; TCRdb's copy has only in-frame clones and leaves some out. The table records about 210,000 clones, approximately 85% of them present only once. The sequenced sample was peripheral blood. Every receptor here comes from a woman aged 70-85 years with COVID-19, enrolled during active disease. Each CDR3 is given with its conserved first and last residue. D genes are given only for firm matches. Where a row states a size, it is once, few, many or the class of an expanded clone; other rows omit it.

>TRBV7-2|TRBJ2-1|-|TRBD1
CASRLDRGLYNEQFF
TGTGCCAGCAGACTAGACAGGGGGCTATACAATGAGCAGTTCTTC
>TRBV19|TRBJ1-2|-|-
CASSIPPPGLYGYTF
TGTGCCAGTAGTATTCCACCACCGGGTCTCTATGGCTACACCTTC
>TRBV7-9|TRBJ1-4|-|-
CASSFYVVQEIEKLFF
TGTGCCAGCAGCTTCTATGTTGTGCAGGAAATAGAAAAACTGTTTTTT
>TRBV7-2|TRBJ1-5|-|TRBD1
CASSLNDRAGNQPQHF
TGTGCCAGCAGCTTGAACGACAGGGCCGGCAATCAGCCCCAGCATTTT
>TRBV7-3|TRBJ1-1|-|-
CASSLGRGNTEAFF
TGTGCCAGCAGCTTGGGGAGGGGAAACACTGAAGCTTTCTTT
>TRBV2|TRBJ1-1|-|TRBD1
CASSGRQGYRNTEAFF
TGTGCCAGCAGTGGGAGACAGGGGTATAGGAACACTGAAGCTTTCTTT
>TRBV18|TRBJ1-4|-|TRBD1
CASSPGQVSTNEKLFF
TGTGCCAGCTCACCAGGACAGGTATCAACTAATGAAAAACTGTTTTTT
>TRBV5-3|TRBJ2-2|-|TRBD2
CARSFKGPIWWWREGLTGELFF
TGTGCCAGAAGCTTCAAAGGTCCGATCTGGTGGTGGCGGGAGGGTTTAACCGGGGAGCTGTTTTTT
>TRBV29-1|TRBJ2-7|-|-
CSVERPGAPYEQYF
TGCAGCGTTGAGAGGCCAGGGGCCCCCTACGAGCAGTACTTC
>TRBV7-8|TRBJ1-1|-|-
CASSTRGETGATEAFF
TGTGCCAGCAGTACCCGGGGGGAGACAGGCGCCACTGAAGCTTTCTTT
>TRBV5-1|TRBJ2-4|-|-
CASSEGGSKNIQYF
TGCGCCAGCAGCGAAGGGGGTTCCAAAAACATTCAGTACTTC
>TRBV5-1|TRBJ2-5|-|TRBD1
CASSLVGTGGYGETQYF
TGCGCCAGCAGCTTGGTCGGGACAGGCGGGTACGGAGAGACCCAGTACTTC
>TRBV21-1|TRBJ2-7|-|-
CASSPTRGLAGGVREQYF
TGTGCCAGCAGTCCCACTAGGGGGCTAGCGGGAGGAGTGCGGGAGCAGTACTTC
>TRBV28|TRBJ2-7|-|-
CASSVGRLGEQYF
TGTGCCAGCTCTGTGGGGAGGCTAGGCGAGCAGTACTTC
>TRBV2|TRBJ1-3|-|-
CASRVRTATSGNTIYF
TGTGCCAGCAGGGTAAGGACTGCGACCTCTGGAAACACCATATATTTT
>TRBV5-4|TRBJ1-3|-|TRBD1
CASSPRTGGYGNTIYF
TGTGCCAGCAGCCCGAGGACAGGGGGTTATGGAAACACCATATATTTT
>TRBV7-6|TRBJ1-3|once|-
CASSPGVSGNTIYF
TGTGCCAGCAGCCCAGGTGTCTCTGGAAACACCATATATTTT
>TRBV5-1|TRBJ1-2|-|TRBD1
CASSLQGLHYGYTF
TGCGCCAGCAGCTTACAGGGGTTGCACTATGGCTACACCTTC
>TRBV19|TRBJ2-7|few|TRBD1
CASSAWGQGVSYEQYF
TGTGCCAGTAGTGCTTGGGGACAGGGGGTCTCCTACGAGCAGTACTTC
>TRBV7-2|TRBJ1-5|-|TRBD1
CASSTGQGEQPQHF
TGTGCCAGCAGCACGGGACAGGGTGAGCAGCCCCAGCATTTT
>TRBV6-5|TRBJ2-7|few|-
CASSFQGNPYEQYF
TGTGCCAGCAGTTTCCAGGGGAACCCCTACGAGCAGTACTTC
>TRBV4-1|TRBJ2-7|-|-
CASSQEPYEQYF
TGCGCCAGCAGCCAGGAGCCTTACGAGCAGTACTTC
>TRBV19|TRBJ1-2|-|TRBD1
CASNPDRGGPYGYTF
TGTGCCAGTAACCCGGACAGGGGAGGACCCTATGGCTACACCTTC
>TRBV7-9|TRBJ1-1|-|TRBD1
CASSPGQGATEAFF
TGTGCCAGCAGCCCGGGACAGGGGGCTACTGAAGCTTTCTTT
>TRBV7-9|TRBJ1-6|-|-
CASSSSGAVNNSPLHF
TGTGCCAGCAGCTCCTCGGGAGCAGTAAATAATTCACCCCTCCACTTT
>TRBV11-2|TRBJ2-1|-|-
CASTIRGTEYNEQFF
TGTGCCAGCACCATTAGGGGGACGGAATACAATGAGCAGTTCTTC
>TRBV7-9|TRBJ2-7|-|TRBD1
CASSPRSGQGRYEQYF
TGTGCCAGCAGCCCGAGATCGGGACAGGGGCGCTACGAGCAGTACTTC
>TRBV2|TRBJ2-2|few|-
CASSLGLANTGELFF
TGTGCCAGCAGCCTGGGACTGGCGAACACCGGGGAGCTGTTTTTT
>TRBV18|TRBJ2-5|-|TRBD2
CASSPPTIGGGGETQYF
TGTGCCAGCTCACCACCGACAATCGGCGGGGGAGGGGAGACCCAGTACTTC
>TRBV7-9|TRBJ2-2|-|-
CASTYYQGPTGELFF
TGTGCCAGCACTTACTACCAGGGTCCCACCGGGGAGCTGTTTTTT
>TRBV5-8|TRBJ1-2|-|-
CASSLEARDGYTF
TGTGCCAGCAGCTTGGAAGCTCGGGATGGCTACACCTTC
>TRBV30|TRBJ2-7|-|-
CAWSVPPGNEQYF
TGTGCCTGGAGTGTACCTCCGGGAAACGAGCAGTACTTC
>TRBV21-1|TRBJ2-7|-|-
CASSKCQALIYEQYF
TGTGCCAGCAGCAAGTGCCAGGCTTTAATCTACGAGCAGTACTTC
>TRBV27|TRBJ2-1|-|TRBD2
CARLPRLAGNTYNEQFF
TGTGCCAGGTTACCGAGACTAGCGGGAAATACCTACAATGAGCAGTTCTTC
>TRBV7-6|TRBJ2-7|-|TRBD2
CASSSGGLAGAEQYF
TGTGCCAGCAGCTCAGGGGGACTAGCGGGAGCCGAGCAGTACTTC
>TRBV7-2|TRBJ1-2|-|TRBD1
CASSFDREYGYTF
TGTGCCAGCAGCTTTGACAGGGAATATGGCTACACCTTC
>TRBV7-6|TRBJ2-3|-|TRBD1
CASSPRTGAGDTQYF
TGTGCCAGCAGCCCGAGGACAGGGGCGGGAGATACGCAGTATTTT
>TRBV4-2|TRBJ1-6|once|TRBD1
CASSQDRNSPLHF
TGTGCCAGCAGCCAGGACAGGAATTCACCCCTCCACTTT
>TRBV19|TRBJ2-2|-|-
CASSIQGHTGELFF
TGTGCCAGTAGTATACAGGGTCACACCGGGGAGCTGTTTTTT
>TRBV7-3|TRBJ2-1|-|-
CASSLTRETYNEQFF
TGTGCCAGCAGCTTAACTAGAGAGACCTACAATGAGCAGTTCTTC
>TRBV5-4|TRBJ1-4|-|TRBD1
CASSPGPARTGDEKLFF
TGTGCCAGCAGCCCTGGCCCTGCAAGAACAGGGGATGAAAAACTGTTTTTT
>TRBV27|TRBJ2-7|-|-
CASSKQGPHEQYF
TGTGCCAGCAGCAAACAGGGTCCCCACGAGCAGTACTTC
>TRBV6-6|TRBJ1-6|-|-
CASSQYRAASNSPLHF
TGTGCCAGCAGTCAATACAGGGCTGCCAGTAATTCACCCCTCCACTTT
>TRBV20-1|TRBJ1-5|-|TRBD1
CSASYGTGYSNQPQHF
TGCAGTGCTAGTTATGGGACAGGCTATAGCAATCAGCCCCAGCATTTT
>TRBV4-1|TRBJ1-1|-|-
CASSQVLNTEAFF
TGCGCCAGCAGCCAAGTTCTTAACACTGAAGCTTTCTTT
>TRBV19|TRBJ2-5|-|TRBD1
CASSTGTGGGWGQETQYF
TGTGCCAGTAGTACTGGGACAGGGGGCGGGTGGGGGCAAGAGACCCAGTACTTC
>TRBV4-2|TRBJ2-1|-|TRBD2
CASSQDPSGNGNEQFF
TGTGCCAGCAGCCAAGACCCTAGCGGGAATGGCAATGAGCAGTTCTTC
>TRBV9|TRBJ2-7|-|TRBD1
CASSASGTGGPYTYEQYF
TGTGCCAGCAGCGCCTCCGGGACAGGGGGTCCCTACACCTACGAGCAGTACTTC
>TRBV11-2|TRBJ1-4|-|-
CASRPLQGRAEKLFF
TGTGCCAGCAGGCCTTTACAGGGAAGGGCTGAAAAACTGTTTTTT
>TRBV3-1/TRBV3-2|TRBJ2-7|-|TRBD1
CASSLGQGSYEQYF
TGTGCCAGCAGCCTCGGACAGGGCTCCTACGAGCAGTACTTC
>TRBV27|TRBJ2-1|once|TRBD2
CASSFRVAGVARYNNEQFF
TGTGCCAGCAGTTTTAGGGTAGCGGGAGTTGCCCGCTACAACAATGAGCAGTTCTTC
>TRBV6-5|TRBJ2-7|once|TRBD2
CASLRTSGTYEQYF
TGTGCCAGCTTAAGGACTAGCGGTACCTACGAGCAGTACTTC
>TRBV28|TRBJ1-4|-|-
CASSASDATNEKLFF
TGTGCCAGCAGTGCCTCAGATGCAACTAATGAAAAACTGTTTTTT
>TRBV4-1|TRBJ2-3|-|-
CASSQRLPNTDTQYF
TGCGCCAGCAGCCAGAGACTACCCAACACAGATACGCAGTATTTT
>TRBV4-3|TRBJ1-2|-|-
CASSQERLRGYTF
TGCGCCAGCAGCCAAGAGCGCTTACGGGGCTACACCTTC